This section outlines one T cell receptor beta chain sequence together with its context. The antigen is not known. This specimen comes from a study of cytomegalovirus exposure and HLA in healthy donors. Overall study results and limits: Clusters of TCRs from the first cohort tended to co-occur in the roughly 120 validation repertoires (as a later analysis found).

V shed 5 bases and J shed 5 bases, with 18 bases lying between them. CDR1 and CDR2 from the germline V gene are MNHNY and SVGAGI (reference sequence). This CDR3 contains 15 residues. Measured with immunoSEQ multiplex PCR; TCRdb has only the in-frame clones, and not every one. This table holds about 120,000 clones, more than 75% found once. The chain recombines TRBV6-6 with TRBJ1-1, with a weak D call TRBD1 (5 bases). Input material: PBMCs. This TCR derives from a woman between 18 and 29 years old in good health and CMV-seropositive. In DNA form, the CDR3 reads TGTGCCAGCAGTACGGGGGGGTACCGGGGTACTGAAGCTTTCTTT. Translated: CASSTGGYRGTEAFF.